One and the same sample provided the 23 T cell receptor beta chains below, sequenced in a study of blood T cell repertoires in COVID-19. Sequencing used immunoSEQ multiplex PCR; TCRdb keeps in-frame clones, though not all of them. The sample records tens of thousands of clones, around 83% being singletons. The sequenced sample was peripheral blood. The receptors stem from a man in his fifties or sixties with COVID-19, enrolled during active disease.

This chain links TRBV25-1 with TRBJ2-5, with D tentatively TRBD1 (6 bases). CDR1 and CDR2 (germline): MGHDK, SYGVNS. This CDR3 has 16 amino acids. V was trimmed by 3 bases and J by 2 bases, leaving 16 bases between them. In DNA form, the CDR3 reads TGTGCCAGCAGTGAGTACTCAGGACAGAAACAAGAGACCCAGTACTTC. Residues: CASSEYSGQKQETQYF. Full variable domain (rest looked up from reference TRBV25-1 and TRBJ2-5): EADIYQTPRYLVIGTGKKITLECSQTMGHDKMYWYQQDPGMELHLIHYSYGVNSTEKGDLSSESTVSRIRTEHFPLTLESARPSHTSQYLCASSEYSGQKQETQYFGPGTRLLVL.

The chain employs TRBV29-1 and TRBJ1-1; D not certain. V was trimmed by 7 bases and J by 0 bases, leaving 12 bases between them. The CDR3 is 13 amino acids. Germline lookup yields CDR1 SQVTM and CDR2 ANQGSEA. Here the CDR3 DNA reads TGCAGCGGTACAGCCAAGGTGAACACTGAAGCTTTCTTT. Its translation is CSGTAKVNTEAFF.

V usage is TRBV10-1 and J usage is TRBJ2-7; unclear D gene. V dropped 5 bases and J dropped 1 base, with 6 bases sitting between them. Per germline, CDR1 WNHNN and CDR2 SYGVQD (reference sequence). This CDR3 comprises 12 residues. The CDR3 protein is CASSRFSYEQYF. The CDR3 DNA sequence: TGCGCCAGCAGTCGGTTTTCCTACGAGCAGTACTTC.

The chain links TRBV18 to TRBJ1-6, with D possibly TRBD1 on 6 matching bases. The CDR3 is 14 amino acids. CDR1 and CDR2 from the germline V gene are KGHSH and LQKENI. Trimming stripped 3 bases from V and 5 bases from J, with 8 bases between. The CDR3 protein is CASSPKGDNSPLHF. The CDR3 DNA is TGTGCCAGCTCACCGAAGGGGGATAATTCACCCCTCCACTTT.

The rearrangement links TRBV19 to TRBJ2-7, with a weak D call TRBD1 (6 bases). The CDR3 loop spans 12 amino acids. V dropped 5 bases and J dropped 6 bases, with 11 bases sitting between them. In germline, CDR1 is LNHDA, CDR2 SQIVND (reference sequence). The CDR3 region has the DNA TGTGCCAGTAGTCCAGGGACACGCGAGCAGTACTTC. Encoded protein: CASSPGTREQYF. Drawing the rest from reference TRBV19 and TRBJ2-7, the complete variable domain is DGGITQSPKYLFRKEGQNVTLSCEQNLNHDAMYWYRQDPGQGLRLIYYSQIVNDFQKGDIAEGYSVSREKKESFPLTVTSAQKNPTAFYLCASSPGTREQYFGPGTRLTVT.

This clone was seen a few times. The chain is built from TRBV5-6 and TRBJ2-7; 10 nucleotides agree with TRBD2. V shed 4 bases and J 6 bases; nucleotides not matched to a gene: 10. Per germline, CDR1 SGHDT and CDR2 YYEEEE. The CDR3 length is 15 residues. DNA of the CDR3: TGTGCCAGCAGCCTAGAACTAGCGGGAACCGGCGAGCAGTACTTC. Its translation is CASSLELAGTGEQYF.

The chain links TRBV19 to TRBJ2-7; tentatively, D is TRBD2 (6 bases). Trimming took 1 base from V and 3 from J, leaving 10 bases between them. Germline lookup yields CDR1 LNHDA and CDR2 SQIVND (reference sequence). The CDR3 runs 14 residues. The CDR3 nucleotides are TGTGCCAGTAGTATAGTTGGGGGGAACTACGAGCAGTACTTC. The encoded protein is CASSIVGGNYEQYF.

The chain has TRBV28 and TRBJ1-6, with a possible D match to TRBD1 (6 bases). Germline V CDR1 and CDR2: MDHEN, SYDVKM. This CDR3 spans 14 amino acids. V gave up 2 bases and J gave up 13 bases, with 15 bases separating them. Written as DNA, the CDR3 is TGTGCCAGCAGTTTAGGCGGGGGCGTAGTGCCCCTCCACTTT. As protein: CASSLGGGVVPLHF.

V usage is TRBV25-1 and J usage is TRBJ2-3; the match to TRBD1 covers 7 bases. The CDR3 length is 15 residues. Unmatched junction bases numbered 4, after V lost 2 bases and J lost 2 bases. Germline CDR1 MGHDK, CDR2 SYGVNS. CDR3 nucleotides: TGTGCCAGCAGTGAAGGAGACAGGGACACAGATACGCAGTATTTT. It codes for CASSEGDRDTDTQYF. The variable domain in full, with the rest retrieved from reference TRBV25-1 and TRBJ2-3, is EADIYQTPRYLVIGTGKKITLECSQTMGHDKMYWYQQDPGMELHLIHYSYGVNSTEKGDLSSESTVSRIRTEHFPLTLESARPSHTSQYLCASSEGDRDTDTQYFGPGTRLTVL.

As concerns this clone: At one end the junction does not follow the germline gene, possibly because of a read error. This chain joins TRBV6-1 and TRBJ2-7, with unresolved D. Germline V gives CDR1 MNHNS, CDR2 SASEGT. This CDR3 comprises 14 residues. The CDR3 reads CASSQAPQHYEQYF. The CDR3 DNA follows: TGTGCCAGCAGTCAAGCTCCTCAACATTACGAGCAGTACTTC.

The V call is TRBV3-1 (or the pseudogene TRBV3-2), the J call TRBJ1-2, with 7 positions matching TRBD1. The CDR3 runs 15 residues. The germline V gene encodes CDR1 LGHDT and CDR2 YNNKEL (reference sequence). Germline trimming cut 4 bases from V and 5 bases from J; bases unmatched to any gene: 10. CDR3 DNA: TGTGCCAGCAGCCCAGCAGGGGGTAGGGGGTATGGCTACACCTTC. Protein sequence: CASSPAGGRGYGYTF.

The V gene is TRBV27, the J gene TRBJ2-3, with 10 nucleotides matching TRBD1. The CDR3 consists of 16 residues. Germline assignment: CDR1 MNHEY and CDR2 SMNVEV (reference sequence). V trimming: 5 bases; J trimming: 5 bases; junction bases outside the gene matches: 10. The DNA of the CDR3 is TGTGCCAGCAGTCCCCAGAGGGACAGGGGTGTAGATACGCAGTATTTT. Protein sequence: CASSPQRDRGVDTQYF.

The sample holds one count of this clone. The chain couples TRBV24-1 to TRBJ2-5; 7 positions agree with TRBD1. This CDR3 is built from 15 residues. The germline V gene has CDR1 KGHDR and CDR2 SFDVKD. The trim removed 3 bases at V and 5 bases at J, leaving 8 bases unmatched. The CDR3 DNA follows: TGTGCCACCAGTGATCCGACAGGGATCCTCGAGACCCAGTACTTC. Its translation: CATSDPTGILETQYF.

The genes are TRBV7-8 and TRBJ2-7; 12 positions match TRBD1. The germline gives CDR1 SGHVS, CDR2 FQNEAQ. CDR3 length: 16 residues. After removal of 5 bases from V and 3 bases from J, the junction contained 8 bases not matched to a gene. The CDR3 loop reads CASSQRGTGGFYEQYF. The DNA for the CDR3 is TGTGCCAGCAGCCAGAGAGGGACAGGGGGCTTCTACGAGCAGTACTTC.

The rearrangement joins TRBV5-1 to TRBJ1-6, with a possible D match to TRBD1 (6 bases). The CDR3 has 15 residues. Germline loops: CDR1 SGHRS, CDR2 YFSETQ. The germline V and J ends were trimmed by 0 bases and 3 bases, with 7 bases remaining between them. CDR3 region: CASSLVGGYNSPLHF. In nucleotides, the CDR3 is TGCGCCAGCAGCTTGGTAGGGGGCTATAATTCACCCCTCCACTTT.

V and J are TRBV9 and TRBJ2-2; 8 positions agree with TRBD2. V was pared by 9 bases and J by 1 base, with 8 bases of the junction left unmatched. The CDR3 spans 15 residues. Germline V CDR1 and CDR2: SGDLS, YYNGEE. CDR3 coding DNA: TGTGCCACCCACGGGGGGGCTCGGAACACCGGGGAGCTGTTTTTT. Translation: CATHGGARNTGELFF.

This chain links TRBV25-1 with TRBJ1-5, with a tentative D call TRBD1 (6 bases). Germline-derived CDR1 and CDR2 are MGHDK and SYGVNS. Trimming stripped 3 bases from V and 5 bases from J, with 11 bases between. The CDR3 runs 14 residues. This CDR3 reads CASSDPGVDQPQHF. In nucleotides, the CDR3 is TGTGCCAGCAGTGATCCAGGGGTCGATCAGCCCCAGCATTTT.

The V call is TRBV30, the J call TRBJ1-2; 7 nucleotides agree with TRBD1. CDR3 length: 13 residues. After removal of 0 bases from V and 7 bases from J, the junction contained 5 bases not matched to a gene. CDR1 and CDR2 (germline): GTSNPN, SVGIG (reference sequence). The CDR3 spells CAWSVGRGSGYTF. The CDR3 DNA is TGTGCCTGGAGTGTTGGCAGGGGGAGTGGCTACACCTTC.

The chain links TRBV6-6 to TRBJ2-2; D is perhaps TRBD1 (5 bases). CDR1 and CDR2 (germline): MNHNY, SVGAGI (reference sequence). V lost 8 bases to trimming and J lost 2 bases, with 9 bases between them. This CDR3 comprises 13 residues. This chain's CDR3 is CASQGFNTGELFF. The CDR3 bases are TGTGCCAGCCAGGGTTTCAACACCGGGGAGCTGTTTTTT.

The V and J genes are TRBV3-1 (or the pseudogene TRBV3-2) and TRBJ1-3, with a tentative D call TRBD1 (5 bases). CDR1 LGHDT and CDR2 YNNKEL come from the germline V gene (reference sequence). This CDR3 is built from 16 residues. V lost 1 base and J 0 bases, leaving 10 bases between the germline ends. This CDR3 reads CASSQGRVGSGNTIYF. The CDR3 nucleotides read TGTGCCAGCAGCCAAGGCAGGGTGGGCTCTGGAAACACCATATATTTT.

This clone was detected once. This rearrangement joins TRBV28 to TRBJ1-5, with D perhaps matching TRBD1 (5 bases). V lost 6 bases and J 1 base, leaving 16 bases between the germline ends. Germline V gives CDR1 MDHEN, CDR2 SYDVKM. CDR3 length: 16 residues. CDR3 coding DNA: TGTGCCAGCAGCCTGGGCAGGGCGGGAAGCAATCAGCCCCAGCATTTT. It yields the protein CASSLGRAGSNQPQHF.

J is TRBJ2-2 and V is TRBV7-2, with a possible D match to TRBD1 (6 bases). Between the trimmed V and J ends, which lost 5 bases and 4 bases, there was a span of 11 bases. This CDR3 has 14 residues. CDR1 and CDR2 (germline): SGHTA, FQGNSA. CDR3 nucleotide sequence: TGTGCCAGCAGCCCCAGGGGTAGCACCGGGGAGCTGTTTTTT. It encodes CASSPRGSTGELFF.

This rearrangement joins TRBV7-9 to TRBJ2-7; 7 bases fit TRBD1. Germline lookup yields CDR1 SEHNR and CDR2 FQNEAQ (reference sequence). The CDR3 loop spans 13 amino acids. V lost 4 bases to trimming and J lost 6 bases; unmatched junction nucleotides: 6. CDR3 sequence: CASSSGTAVEQYF. The CDR3 DNA is TGTGCCAGCAGCTCCGGGACAGCGGTCGAGCAGTACTTC.